The clone carrying this T cell receptor (beta chain) occurred a few times. The antigen remains unidentified. Molecular-barcoded quantitative 5'-RACE produced these TCR beta libraries. TCRdb called the 5' RACE reads again in MiXCR, with one record for every CDR3 protein. The table lists 220,000 or so distinct CDR3 sequences, around 18% of them singletons. These data are taken from a study of CD8 T cells in ankylosing spondylitis. The study, taken as a whole, reports: Among TCR beta sequences, a motif of 7 to 9 highly homologous variants appeared characteristic of ankylosing spondylitis blood. The study looked at matched synovial fluid samples from ankylosing spondylitis patients. Disease-linked clones were reported to be significantly enriched there.

Material for sequencing was blood, either unsorted or a sorted T cell fraction (not recorded which). This TCR was recovered from a male donor with ankylosing spondylitis.

Written as DNA, the CDR3 is TGCAGTGCCCCTGGGGTCCAGCGGGGGGTCTACAATGAGCAGTTCTTC. This gives the protein CSAPGVQRGVYNEQFF. The chain links TRBV20-1 to TRBJ2-1; 9 bases fit TRBD2. Germline lookup yields CDR1 DFQATT and CDR2 SNEGSKA (reference sequence). The CDR3 sequence is 16 residues long. The junction had 12 bases not matched to a gene; V was cut back by 6 bases and J by 3 bases.